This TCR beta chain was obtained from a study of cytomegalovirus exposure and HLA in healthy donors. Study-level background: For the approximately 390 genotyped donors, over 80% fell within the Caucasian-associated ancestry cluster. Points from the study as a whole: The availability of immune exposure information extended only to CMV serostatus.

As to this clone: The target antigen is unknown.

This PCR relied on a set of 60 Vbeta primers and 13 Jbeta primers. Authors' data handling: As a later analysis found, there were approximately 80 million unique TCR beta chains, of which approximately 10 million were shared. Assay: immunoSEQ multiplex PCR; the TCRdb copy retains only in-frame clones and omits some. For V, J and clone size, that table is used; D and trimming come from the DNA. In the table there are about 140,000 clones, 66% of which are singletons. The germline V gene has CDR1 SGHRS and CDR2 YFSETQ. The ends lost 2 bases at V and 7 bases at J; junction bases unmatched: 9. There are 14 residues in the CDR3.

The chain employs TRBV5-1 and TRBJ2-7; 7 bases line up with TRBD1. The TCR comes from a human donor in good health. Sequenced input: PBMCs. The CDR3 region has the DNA TGCGCCAGCAGCTTAACAGGGGTGAGCTATGAGCAGTACTTC. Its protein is CASSLTGVSYEQYF. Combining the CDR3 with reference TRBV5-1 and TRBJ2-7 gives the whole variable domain KAGVTQTPRYLIKTRGQQVTLSCSPISGHRSVSWYQQTPGQGLQFLFEYFSETQRNKGNFPGRFSGRQFSNSRSEMNVSTLELGDSALYLCASSLTGVSYEQYFGPGTRLTVT.